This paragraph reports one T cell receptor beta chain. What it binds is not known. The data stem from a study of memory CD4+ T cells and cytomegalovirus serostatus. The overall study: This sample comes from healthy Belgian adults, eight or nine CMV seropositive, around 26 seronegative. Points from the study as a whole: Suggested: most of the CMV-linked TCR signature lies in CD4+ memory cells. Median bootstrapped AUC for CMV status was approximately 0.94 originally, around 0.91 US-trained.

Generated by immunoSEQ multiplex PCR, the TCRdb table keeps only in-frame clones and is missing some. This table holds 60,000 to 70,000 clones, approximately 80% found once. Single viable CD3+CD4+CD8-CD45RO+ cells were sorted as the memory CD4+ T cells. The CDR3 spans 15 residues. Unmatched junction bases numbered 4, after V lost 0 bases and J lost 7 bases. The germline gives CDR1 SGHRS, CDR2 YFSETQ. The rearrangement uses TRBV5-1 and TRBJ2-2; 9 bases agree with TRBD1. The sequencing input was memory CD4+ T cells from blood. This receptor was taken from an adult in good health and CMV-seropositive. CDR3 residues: CASSLGTGVIGELFF. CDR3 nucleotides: TGCGCCAGCAGCTTGGGGACAGGGGTTATCGGGGAGCTGTTTTTT.